This T cell receptor beta chain was identified during a study of blood T cell repertoires in COVID-19. For the study at large: In each case, the material was cDNA or gDNA derived from T cells, B-cell-depleted T cells, or PBMCs.

Per germline, CDR1 SGHVS and CDR2 FQNEAQ. This CDR3 is built from 16 residues. V lost 4 bases to trimming and J lost 2 bases; unmatched junction nucleotides: 8. Original handling: For nucleated cells, counts were estimated from reference gene primer amplification. Sequenced by immunoSEQ multiplex PCR; TCRdb stores in-frame clones only, minus some. That table is the source of V, J and clone size, and D and trimming were worked out from the DNA. This sample has over 130,000 clones; about 85% occur once, and the top ten carry roughly 2.5%. Seattle enrolled patients during active infection and tracked them longitudinally.

What was sequenced was peripheral blood. This receptor was identified in a human donor with COVID-19, enrolled during active disease. The donor label of this sample is uncertain. The chain employs TRBV7-8 and TRBJ1-5; 7 bases align to TRBD1. The CDR3 protein is CASSYQQGMGNQPQHF. The CDR3 region has the DNA TGTGCCAGCAGCTATCAACAGGGGATGGGCAATCAGCCCCAGCATTTT.